These 22 T cell receptor beta chains share one sample of origin, sequenced in a study of OX40 agonist ivuxolimab in advanced cancers. Method: immunoSEQ multiplex PCR; TCRdb's copy keeps in-frame clones and lacks some. The table lists about 38,000 clones, 80% to 90% of them singletons, with more than 25% in the top ten. The source material was CD4+ or CD8+ T cells sorted from blood, sampled in a trial of the OX40 agonist ivuxolimab. The receptor source for this set is an adult with an advanced solid tumor such as melanoma, head and neck, liver or kidney cancer.

V and J are TRBV6-1 and TRBJ2-7, with unresolved D. The CDR3 spans 15 residues. Trimming left V 0 bases short and J 3 bases short, with 12 bases between. The germline V gene encodes CDR1 MNHNS and CDR2 SASEGT. The CDR3 sequence: CASSEAASGIYEQYF. The CDR3 DNA reads as TGTGCCAGCAGTGAAGCGGCTAGTGGAATCTACGAGCAGTACTTC.

This chain uses TRBV6-5 with TRBJ2-2, with D hard to call. Germline V gives CDR1 MNHEY, CDR2 SVGAGI. Deletions cut 0 bases from V and 6 bases from J, with 5 bases between. The CDR3 runs 13 residues. This CDR3 reads CASSYSAAGELFF. In DNA, the CDR3 is TGTGCCAGCAGTTACTCCGCCGCCGGGGAGCTGTTTTTT.

The V and J genes are TRBV6-4 and TRBJ2-7, with D perhaps matching TRBD2 (6 bases). This CDR3 has 15 amino acids. CDR1 MRHNA and CDR2 SNTAGT come from the germline V gene. The V end was cut by 4 bases, the J end by 4 bases, with 17 bases between. The CDR3 DNA reads TGTGCCAGCAGTGGGACCGCGCTAGCGTGGTACGAGCAGTACTTC. It translates to CASSGTALAWYEQYF.

The chain links TRBV15 to TRBJ1-2; the D gene is possibly TRBD1 (5 bases). V lost 3 bases and J 6 bases, leaving 14 bases between the germline ends. Germline lookup yields CDR1 LNHNV and CDR2 YYDKDF (reference sequence). The CDR3 is 14 amino acids. Here the CDR3 reads CATSSGGGDHGYTF. The CDR3, as DNA: TGTGCCACCAGCAGCGGTGGGGGGGATCATGGCTACACCTTC. The variable domain in full, with the rest retrieved from reference TRBV15 and TRBJ1-2, is DAMVIQNPRYQVTQFGKPVTLSCSQTLNHNVMYWYQQKSSQAPKLLFHYYDKDFNNEADTPDNFQSRRPNTSFCFLDIRSPGLGDTAMYLCATSSGGGDHGYTFGSGTRLTVV.

This clone is a singleton in its sample. The CDR3 protein is CASSIGPDTQYF. CDR3 nucleotide sequence: TGTGCCAGTAGTATAGGGCCAGATACGCAGTATTTT. The chain is built from TRBV19 and TRBJ2-3, with D unclear. CDR1 is LNHDA, CDR2 SQIVND, per germline (reference sequence). This CDR3 has 12 residues. The germline V and J ends were trimmed by 1 base and 4 bases, with 3 bases remaining between them.

This clone was observed a single time. The rearrangement links TRBV9 to TRBJ1-6; D gene unclear. V was trimmed by 5 bases and J by 10 bases, leaving 16 bases between them. The CDR3 length is 14 residues. The germline V gene has CDR1 SGDLS and CDR2 YYNGEE. This CDR3 reads CASSHREERSPLHF. Here the CDR3 DNA reads TGTGCCAGCAGTCACCGAGAAGAGCGATCACCCCTCCACTTT. Using reference TRBV9 and TRBJ1-6 for the parts outside the CDR3, the full variable domain is DSGVTQTPKHLITATGQRVTLRCSPRSGDLSVYWYQQSLDQGLQFLIQYYNGEERAKGNILERFSAQQFPDLHSELNLSSLELGDSALYFCASSHREERSPLHFGNGTRLTVT.

This chain connects TRBV2 to TRBJ2-7, with D unresolved. This CDR3 has 11 residues. The ends were cut back, 5 bases at V and 7 bases at J, with 9 bases in the middle. Germline V CDR1 and CDR2: SNHLY, FYNNEI. CDR3 sequence (DNA): TGTGCCAGCAGTATACTCGGGGAGCAGTACTTC. It yields the protein CASSILGEQYF.

The sample holds a few counts of this clone. V is TRBV21-1 and J is TRBJ1-1. TRBV21-1 is labeled a pseudogene. The CDR3 is made up of 11 amino acids. This CDR3 reads CASSKVRLAFF. The CDR3 nucleotides are TGTGCCAGCAGCAAAGTGCGCTTGGCTTTCTTT.

The CDR3 nucleotides are TGCAGCGTTTCGAATTGGGACTTCCAAGAGACCCAGTACTTC. This encodes CSVSNWDFQETQYF. V and J are TRBV29-1 and TRBJ2-5, with D possibly matching TRBD2 (6 bases). This CDR3 has 14 residues. The V gene's germline CDR1 is SQVTM and CDR2 ANQGSEA. V shed 5 bases and J shed 1 base, with 14 bases lying between them. Complete variable domain (other parts from reference TRBV29-1 and TRBJ2-5): SAVISQKPSRDICQRGTSLTIQCQVDSQVTMMFWYRQQPGQSLTLIATANQGSEATYESGFVIDKFPISRPNLTFSTLTVSNMSPEDSSIYLCSVSNWDFQETQYFGPGTRLLVL.

The V and J genes are TRBV18 and TRBJ1-3; D is ambiguous. Germline V lookup: CDR1 KGHSH, CDR2 LQKENI. CDR3 length equals 16 residues. V gave up 1 base and J gave up 0 bases, with 10 bases separating them. CDR3 residues: CASSPRASSSGNTIYF. The CDR3 DNA follows: TGTGCCAGCTCACCACGGGCCTCCAGCTCTGGAAACACCATATATTTT.

This clone turned up a few times. The rearrangement uses TRBV18 and TRBJ1-5; 7 bases line up with TRBD1. The germline V gene has CDR1 KGHSH and CDR2 LQKENI. This CDR3 region has 16 residues. V lost 3 bases and J lost 3; bases outside the gene matches: 8. The DNA for the CDR3 is TGTGCCAGCTCACCGGGTACGGGACAGATCAATCAGCCCCAGCATTTT. It encodes CASSPGTGQINQPQHF.

V gene TRBV5-4 combines with J gene TRBJ2-7, with 11 positions matching TRBD2. V gave up 3 bases and J gave up 4 bases; unmatched junction bases: 6. Germline CDR1 reads SGHNT; CDR2 reads YYREEE (reference sequence). The CDR3 runs 15 residues. CDR3 in amino acids: CASSSTSGSKYEQYF. CDR3 nucleotide sequence: TGTGCCAGCAGCTCTACTAGCGGGAGTAAGTACGAGCAGTACTTC.

This chain links TRBV6-5 with TRBJ2-5; D may be TRBD1 or TRBD2 (5 bases each). V was pared by 6 bases and J by 5 bases, with 10 bases between. The CDR3 is made up of 12 amino acids. Germline lookup yields CDR1 MNHEY and CDR2 SVGAGI. The CDR3 DNA follows: TGTGCCAGCAGCCGGTGGGGGGAGACCCAGTACTTC. Its translation is CASSRWGETQYF.

The chain recombines TRBV12-2 with TRBJ1-3. TRBV12-2 is tagged as a pseudogene. This CDR3 has 10 residues. CDR3: CASTRNTIYF. The CDR3 DNA follows: TGTGCAAGTACCAGAAACACCATATATTTT.

The chain recombines TRBV25-1 with TRBJ2-1, with 9 positions matching TRBD2. J was trimmed by 6 bases and V by 5 bases; bases with no gene match: 8. The CDR3 is 15 amino acids. Germline V CDR1 and CDR2: MGHDK, SYGVNS. The CDR3 sequence: CASSYGTSIANEQFF. CDR3 nucleotide sequence: TGTGCCAGCAGTTACGGGACTAGCATTGCCAATGAGCAGTTCTTC.

The CDR3: CASRPGQVEKLFF. The CDR3 DNA is TGTGCCAGCAGACCGGGACAGGTCGAAAAACTGTTTTTT. The V gene is TRBV2, the J gene TRBJ1-4, with 8 bases lining up with TRBD1. Germline V gives CDR1 SNHLY, CDR2 FYNNEI. The CDR3 loop spans 13 amino acids. Trimming cost V 6 bases and J 8 bases; bases outside gene matches: 5.

This clone came up a few times. The chain recombines TRBV6-5 with TRBJ2-7; D remains unclear. The CDR3 runs to 13 residues. Germline V gives CDR1 MNHEY, CDR2 SVGAGI. Trimming removed 4 bases at V and 0 bases at J, with 7 bases between. The CDR3: CASSFGSSYEQYF. CDR3 DNA sequence: TGTGCCAGCAGTTTTGGTAGCTCCTACGAGCAGTACTTC.

The CDR3 sequence: CASSLPLRGGKETQYF. CDR3 bases: TGTGCCAGCAGCTTACCTTTGCGGGGGGGTAAAGAGACCCAGTACTTC. The genes are TRBV7-8 and TRBJ2-5; 9 positions match TRBD2. This CDR3 spans 16 amino acids. The germline V gene has CDR1 SGHVS and CDR2 FQNEAQ. Trimming cost V 2 bases and J 3 bases; bases outside gene matches: 7.

The V call is TRBV19, the J call TRBJ1-1; no clear D. This CDR3 comprises 12 residues. V lost 7 bases to trimming and J lost 1 base, with 7 bases between them. Germline V CDR1 and CDR2: LNHDA, SQIVND (reference sequence). DNA for the CDR3: TGTGCCAGTAAACGGACGAACACTGAAGCTTTCTTT. As protein: CASKRTNTEAFF.

In DNA, the CDR3 is TGTGCCACTATGAGGGACTCCTATGACCCCTACGAGCAGTACTTC. Its translation is CATMRDSYDPYEQYF. This chain connects TRBV19 to TRBJ2-7; D may be TRBD2 (6 bases). The CDR3 contains 15 residues. V was cut by 10 bases and J by 2 bases, with 21 bases left in between. Germline loops: CDR1 LNHDA, CDR2 SQIVND (reference sequence). The full variable domain, completed using reference TRBV19 and TRBJ2-7, is DGGITQSPKYLFRKEGQNVTLSCEQNLNHDAMYWYRQDPGQGLRLIYYSQIVNDFQKGDIAEGYSVSREKKESFPLTVTSAQKNPTAFYLCATMRDSYDPYEQYFGPGTRLTVT.

The rearrangement uses TRBV2 and TRBJ2-2; 12 nucleotides agree with TRBD2. The CDR3 sequence is 15 residues long. Germline V gene lookup returns CDR1 SNHLY and CDR2 FYNNEI. V shed 7 bases, J shed 6 bases, and the junction held 6 bases outside the gene matches. This CDR3 reads CASILLAGGPGELFF. CDR3 in DNA: TGTGCCAGCATCCTTCTAGCGGGAGGGCCCGGGGAGCTGTTTTTT.

The chain employs TRBV6-1 and TRBJ2-7, with a weak D call TRBD1 (6 bases). CDR1 and CDR2 (germline): MNHNS, SASEGT. CDR3 length: 15 amino acids. Trimming left V 2 bases short and J 0 bases short, with 11 bases between. The CDR3 sequence: CASSEYQGSSYEQYF. In nucleotides, the CDR3 is TGTGCCAGCAGTGAATACCAGGGGAGCTCCTACGAGCAGTACTTC.